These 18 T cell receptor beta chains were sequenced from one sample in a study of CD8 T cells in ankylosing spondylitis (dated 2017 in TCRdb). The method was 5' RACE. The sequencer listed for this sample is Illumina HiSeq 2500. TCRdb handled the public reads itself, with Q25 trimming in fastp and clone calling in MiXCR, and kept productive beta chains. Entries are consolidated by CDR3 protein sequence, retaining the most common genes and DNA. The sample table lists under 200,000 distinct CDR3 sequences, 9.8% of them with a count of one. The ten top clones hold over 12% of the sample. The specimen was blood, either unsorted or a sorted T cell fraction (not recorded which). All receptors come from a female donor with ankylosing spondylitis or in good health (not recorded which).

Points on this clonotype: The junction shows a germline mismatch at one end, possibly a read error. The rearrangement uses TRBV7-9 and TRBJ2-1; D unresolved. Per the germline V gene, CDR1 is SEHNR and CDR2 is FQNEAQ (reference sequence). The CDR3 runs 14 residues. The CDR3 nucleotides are TGCTCCAGCAGCCCCTTGGCGTCCTACAATGAGCAGTTCTTC. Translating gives CSSSPLASYNEQFF.

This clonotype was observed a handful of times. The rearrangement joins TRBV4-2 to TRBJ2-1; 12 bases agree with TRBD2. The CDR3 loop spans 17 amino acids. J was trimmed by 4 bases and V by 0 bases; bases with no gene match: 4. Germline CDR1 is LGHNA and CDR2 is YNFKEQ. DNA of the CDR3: TGTGCCAGCAGCCAAGATAGGACTAGCGGGGCATACAATGAGCAGTTCTTC. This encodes CASSQDRTSGAYNEQFF.

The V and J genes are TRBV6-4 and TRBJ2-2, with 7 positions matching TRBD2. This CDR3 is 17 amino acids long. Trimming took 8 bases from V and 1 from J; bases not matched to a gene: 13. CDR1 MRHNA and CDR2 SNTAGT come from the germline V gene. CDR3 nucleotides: TGTGCCAGCCCGCACCCCCCGGGACTACTGAACACCGGGGAGCTGTTTTTT. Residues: CASPHPPGLLNTGELFF.

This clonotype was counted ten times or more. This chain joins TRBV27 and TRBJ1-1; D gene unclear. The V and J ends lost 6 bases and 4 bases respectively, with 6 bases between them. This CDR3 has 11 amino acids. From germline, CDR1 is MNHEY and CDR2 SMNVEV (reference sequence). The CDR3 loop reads CASRAGTEAFF. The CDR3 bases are TGTGCCAGCAGGGCGGGCACTGAAGCTTTCTTT.

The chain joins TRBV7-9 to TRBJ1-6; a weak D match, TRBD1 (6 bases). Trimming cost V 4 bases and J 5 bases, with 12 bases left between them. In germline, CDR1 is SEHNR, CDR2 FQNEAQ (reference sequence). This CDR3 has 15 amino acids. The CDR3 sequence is CASSSWTDNNSPLHF. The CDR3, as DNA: TGTGCCAGCAGCTCCTGGACAGATAATAATTCACCCCTCCACTTT.

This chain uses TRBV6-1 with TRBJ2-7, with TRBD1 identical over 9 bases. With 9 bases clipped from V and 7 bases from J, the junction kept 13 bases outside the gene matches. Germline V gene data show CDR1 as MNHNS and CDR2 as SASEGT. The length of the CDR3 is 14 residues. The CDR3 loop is CASGLTGGWDEQYF. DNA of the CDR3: TGTGCCAGTGGTCTCACAGGGGGCTGGGATGAGCAGTACTTC.

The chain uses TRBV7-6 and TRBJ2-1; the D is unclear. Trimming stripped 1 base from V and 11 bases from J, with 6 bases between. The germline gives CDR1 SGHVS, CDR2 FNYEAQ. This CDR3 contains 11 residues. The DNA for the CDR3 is TGTGCCAGCAGCTTAGGGGGAAAGCAGTTCTTC. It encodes CASSLGGKQFF. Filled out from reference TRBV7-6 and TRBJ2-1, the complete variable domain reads GAGVSQSPRYKVTKRGQDVALRCDPISGHVSLYWYRQALGQGPEFLTYFNYEAQQDKSGLPNDRFSAERPEGSISTLTIQRTEQRDSAMYRCASSLGGKQFFGPGTRLTVL.

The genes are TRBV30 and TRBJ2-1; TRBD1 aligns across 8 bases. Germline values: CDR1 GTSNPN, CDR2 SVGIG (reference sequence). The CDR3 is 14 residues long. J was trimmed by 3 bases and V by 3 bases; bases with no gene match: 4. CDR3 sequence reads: CAWSSDRGYNEQFF. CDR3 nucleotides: TGTGCCTGGAGCTCAGACAGGGGCTACAATGAGCAGTTCTTC.

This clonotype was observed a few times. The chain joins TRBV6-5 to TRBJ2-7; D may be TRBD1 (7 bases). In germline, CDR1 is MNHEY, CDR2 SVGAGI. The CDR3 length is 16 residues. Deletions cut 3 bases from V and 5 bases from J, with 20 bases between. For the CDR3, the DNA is TGTGCCAGCAGTTATGGGAGGAGACAGGGCACCCACGAGCAGTACTTC. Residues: CASSYGRRQGTHEQYF.

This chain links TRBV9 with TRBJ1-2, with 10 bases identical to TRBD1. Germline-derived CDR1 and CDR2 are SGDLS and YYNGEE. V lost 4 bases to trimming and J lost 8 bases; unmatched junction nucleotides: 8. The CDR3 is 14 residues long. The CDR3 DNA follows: TGTGCCAGCAGCCCGCGGACAGGGGGAGGGGGCTACACCTTC. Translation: CASSPRTGGGGYTF.

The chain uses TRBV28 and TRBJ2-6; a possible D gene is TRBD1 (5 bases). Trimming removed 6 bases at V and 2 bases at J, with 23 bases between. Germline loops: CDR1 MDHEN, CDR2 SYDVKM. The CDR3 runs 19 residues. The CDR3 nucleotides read TGTGCCAGCAGCCAGGGTCGGCCCGGCGACCTCACTGGGGCCAACGTCCTGACTTTC. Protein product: CASSQGRPGDLTGANVLTF. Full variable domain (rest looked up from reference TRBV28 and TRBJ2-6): DVKVTQSSRYLVKRTGEKVFLECVQDMDHENMFWYRQDPGLGLRLIYFSYDVKMKEKGDIPEGYSVSREKKERFSLILESASTNQTSMYLCASSQGRPGDLTGANVLTFGAGSRLTVL.

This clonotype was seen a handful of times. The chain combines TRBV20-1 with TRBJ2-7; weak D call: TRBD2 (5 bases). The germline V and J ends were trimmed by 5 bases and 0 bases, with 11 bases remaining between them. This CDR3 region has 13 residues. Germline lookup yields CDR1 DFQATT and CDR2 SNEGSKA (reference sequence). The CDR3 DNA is TGCAGTGCTCGGAGGCAGAACTCCTACGAGCAGTACTTC. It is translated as CSARRQNSYEQYF.

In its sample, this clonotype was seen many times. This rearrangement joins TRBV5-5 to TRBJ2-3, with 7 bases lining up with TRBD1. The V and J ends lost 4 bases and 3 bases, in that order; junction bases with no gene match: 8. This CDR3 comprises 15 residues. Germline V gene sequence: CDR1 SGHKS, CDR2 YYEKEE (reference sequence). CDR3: CASSPRQGRTDTQYF. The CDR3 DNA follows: TGTGCCAGCAGCCCAAGACAGGGTCGGACAGATACGCAGTATTTT.

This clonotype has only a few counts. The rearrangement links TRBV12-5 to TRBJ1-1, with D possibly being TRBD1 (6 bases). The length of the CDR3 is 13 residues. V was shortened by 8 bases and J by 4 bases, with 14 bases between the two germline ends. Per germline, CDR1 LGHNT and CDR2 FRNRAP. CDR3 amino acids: CASPGERSTEAFF. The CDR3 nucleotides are TGTGCTAGTCCAGGGGAGCGGAGCACTGAAGCTTTCTTT.

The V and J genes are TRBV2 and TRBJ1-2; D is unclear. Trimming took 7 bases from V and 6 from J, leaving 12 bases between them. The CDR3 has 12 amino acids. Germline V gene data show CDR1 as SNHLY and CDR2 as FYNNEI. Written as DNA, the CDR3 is TGTGCCAGCACCTACAGTGTCAATGGCTACACCTTC. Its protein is CASTYSVNGYTF.

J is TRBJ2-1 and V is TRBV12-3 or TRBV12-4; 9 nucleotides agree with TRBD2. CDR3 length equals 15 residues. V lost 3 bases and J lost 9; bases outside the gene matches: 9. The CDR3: CASSLGREGRIEQFF. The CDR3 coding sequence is TGTGCCAGCAGTTTGGGGCGGGAGGGCCGGATTGAGCAGTTCTTC.

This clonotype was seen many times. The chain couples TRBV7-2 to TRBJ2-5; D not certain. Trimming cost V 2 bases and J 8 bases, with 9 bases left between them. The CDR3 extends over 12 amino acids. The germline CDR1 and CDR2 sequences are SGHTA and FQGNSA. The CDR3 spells CASSLRQATQYF. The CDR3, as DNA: TGTGCCAGCAGCTTAAGGCAGGCCACCCAGTACTTC.

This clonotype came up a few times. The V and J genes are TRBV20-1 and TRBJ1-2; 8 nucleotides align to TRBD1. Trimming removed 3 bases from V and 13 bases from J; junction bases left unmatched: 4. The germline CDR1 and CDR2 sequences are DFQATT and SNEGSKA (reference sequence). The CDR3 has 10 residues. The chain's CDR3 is CSARAGGRTF. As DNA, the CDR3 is TGCAGTGCTAGGGCAGGGGGCCGCACCTTC.